Shown below are 14 T cell receptor beta chains from a single sample sequenced in a study of blood T cell repertoires in COVID-19. Clones were read by immunoSEQ multiplex PCR, and TCRdb kept only the in-frame ones, dropping some. This table has approximately 260,000 clones, approximately 89% appearing once. Specimen: peripheral blood. These receptors were taken from a woman aged 40 to 50 who had recovered from COVID-19.

This chain joins TRBV19 and TRBJ1-1, with 7 bases matching TRBD1. The junction had 14 bases not matched to a gene; V was cut back by 7 bases and J by 6 bases. This CDR3 is built from 15 residues. Looked up from germline, CDR1 is LNHDA and CDR2 is SQIVND (reference sequence). CDR3 sequence: CASTSTGQVRPEAFF. The CDR3 region has the DNA TGTGCCAGTACCTCGACAGGGCAAGTTCGCCCTGAAGCTTTCTTT.

This clone was found once. The CDR3 sequence: CASSPFDREKTGELFF. The CDR3 coding sequence is TGTGCCAGCAGCCCCTTTGACAGGGAGAAGACCGGGGAGCTGTTTTTT. The V call is TRBV14, the J call TRBJ2-2, with 7 bases identical to TRBD1. With V trimmed by 4 bases and J by 5 bases, 10 bases remained unmatched. This CDR3 contains 16 residues. Germline-derived CDR1 and CDR2 are SGHDN and FVKESK.

The J gene is TRBJ2-3, the V gene TRBV9; D remains unclear. The V gene lost 5 bases and the J gene lost 5 bases, with 9 bases spanning the gap. In germline, CDR1 is SGDLS, CDR2 YYNGEE. The CDR3 contains 12 residues. The CDR3 loop reads CASSPTKDTQYF. CDR3 DNA sequence: TGTGCCAGCAGTCCTACGAAAGATACGCAGTATTTT.

The chain is built from TRBV2 and TRBJ1-1; no definite D call. The CDR3 loop spans 11 amino acids. The germline V gene encodes CDR1 SNHLY and CDR2 FYNNEI. Between the trimmed V and J ends, which lost 4 bases and 10 bases, there was a span of 10 bases. CDR3 nucleotide sequence: TGTGCCAGCAGTGTCTCGGTGTCAGCTTTCTTT. Translating gives CASSVSVSAFF. Variable domain in full (rest from reference TRBV2 and TRBJ1-1): EPEVTQTPSHQVTQMGQEVILRCVPISNHLYFYWYRQILGQKVEFLVSFYNNEISEKSEIFDDQFSVERPDGSNFTLKIRSTKLEDSAMYFCASSVSVSAFFGQGTRLTVV.

The chain has TRBV2 and TRBJ2-3; D is ambiguous. Looked up from germline, CDR1 is SNHLY and CDR2 is FYNNEI. The CDR3 consists of 13 residues. V gave up 4 bases and J gave up 4 bases, with 9 bases separating them. The CDR3 region has the DNA TGTGCCAGCAGTGGTGGAGTATCAGATACGCAGTATTTT. Residues: CASSGGVSDTQYF.

This chain links TRBV5-6 with TRBJ2-3; D is possibly TRBD2 (5 bases). The germline gives CDR1 SGHDT, CDR2 YYEEEE. The V gene lost 4 bases and the J gene lost 2 bases, with 8 bases spanning the gap. The CDR3 is 13 amino acids. CDR3 coding DNA: TGTGCCAGCAGCATCCGGGACACAGATACGCAGTATTTT. This gives the protein CASSIRDTDTQYF.

This chain uses TRBV15 with TRBJ2-4; 7 bases align to TRBD1. The CDR3 spans 14 residues. The trim removed 4 bases at V and 7 bases at J, leaving 7 bases unmatched. In germline, CDR1 is LNHNV, CDR2 YYDKDF (reference sequence). Here the CDR3 reads CATSKDRAVNIQYF. The CDR3 nucleotides read TGTGCCACCAGCAAAGACAGGGCGGTCAACATTCAGTACTTC. The complete variable domain, with remaining parts taken from reference TRBV15 and TRBJ2-4, reads DAMVIQNPRYQVTQFGKPVTLSCSQTLNHNVMYWYQQKSSQAPKLLFHYYDKDFNNEADTPDNFQSRRPNTSFCFLDIRSPGLGDTAMYLCATSKDRAVNIQYFGAGTRLSVL.

This chain links TRBV5-4 with TRBJ1-1; D might be TRBD1 (5 bases). V lost 1 base to trimming and J lost 0 bases, with 13 bases between them. Germline CDR1 is SGHNT and CDR2 is YYREEE (reference sequence). This CDR3 comprises 16 residues. CDR3: CASSLWAGHMNTEAFF. As DNA, the CDR3 is TGTGCCAGCAGCTTGTGGGCAGGGCACATGAACACTGAAGCTTTCTTT.

The chain combines TRBV5-6 with TRBJ2-7; D is uncertain. The CDR3 extends over 14 amino acids. The germline gives CDR1 SGHDT, CDR2 YYEEEE. Deletions cut 0 bases from V and 2 bases from J, with 9 bases between. CDR3 in amino acids: CASSLGQRAYEQYF. The CDR3 coding sequence is TGTGCCAGCAGCTTGGGCCAGCGAGCCTACGAGCAGTACTTC.

This chain links TRBV18 with TRBJ2-3; 7 bases match TRBD2. Germline V gives CDR1 KGHSH, CDR2 LQKENI. The CDR3 is 16 amino acids. Trimming removed 3 bases from V and 2 bases from J; junction bases left unmatched: 8. The CDR3 protein is CASSPPGRADTDTQYF. CDR3 coding DNA: TGTGCCAGCTCACCTCCGGGGAGGGCAGACACAGATACGCAGTATTTT.

The chain carries TRBV7-9 and TRBJ1-1; no firm D call. Germline assignment: CDR1 SEHNR and CDR2 FQNEAQ (reference sequence). The ends were cut back, 5 bases at V and 3 bases at J, with 10 bases in the middle. This CDR3 comprises 13 residues. CDR3 DNA: TGTGCCAGCAGCGAACGGGATTACACTGAAGCTTTCTTT. It yields the protein CASSERDYTEAFF.

The chain combines TRBV25-1 with TRBJ1-1; D remains ambiguous. Germline lookup yields CDR1 MGHDK and CDR2 SYGVNS. CDR3 length: 15 residues. Trimming shortened V by 4 bases and J by 3 bases, and 15 bases separated the two germline ends. The DNA for the CDR3 is TGTGCCAGCAGTGCCCTCGGGGTTAAAGACACTGAAGCTTTCTTT. Protein: CASSALGVKDTEAFF.

The chain uses TRBV7-2 and TRBJ2-3, with 16 positions matching TRBD2. V lost 4 bases, J lost 10 bases, and 5 bases stayed unmatched. This CDR3 has 15 residues. CDR1 and CDR2 from the germline V gene are SGHTA and FQGNSA. CDR3 loop: CASSSGTSGGAAQYF. CDR3 nucleotides: TGTGCCAGCAGCTCTGGGACTAGCGGGGGGGCTGCGCAGTATTTT.

This clone was observed a handful of times. Here the CDR3 reads CAWSGGGNQPQHF. In DNA form, the CDR3 reads TGTGCCTGGAGTGGGGGCGGCAATCAGCCCCAGCATTTT. The chain links TRBV30 to TRBJ1-5, with D maybe TRBD1 (5 bases). The V end was cut by 1 base, the J end by 2 bases, with 6 bases between. The CDR3 sequence is 13 residues long. CDR1 GTSNPN and CDR2 SVGIG come from the germline V gene (reference sequence). Drawing the rest from reference TRBV30 and TRBJ1-5, the complete variable domain is SQTIHQWPATLVQPVGSPLSLECTVEGTSNPNLYWYRQAAGRGLQLLFYSVGIGQISSEVPQNLSASRPQDRQFILSSKKLLLSDSGFYLCAWSGGGNQPQHFGDGTRLSIL.